In its sample, the clone carrying this TCR beta chain was seen many times. The CDR3 has 14 residues. Deletions cut 2 bases from V and 2 bases from J, with 9 bases between. Per germline, CDR1 LGHDT and CDR2 YNNKEL (reference sequence). TCRdb ran MiXCR on the 5' RACE reads and lists one entry per CDR3 protein. The sample has under 80,000 distinct CDR3 sequences; 13% to 15% are singletons. This sample was taken from a study of neurological immune-mediated disorders. The sample comprised PBMCs. The receptor was derived from a woman aged 45-65 years in good health. This chain joins TRBV3-1 and TRBJ1-1; D is unclear. In DNA form, the CDR3 reads TGTGCCAGCAGCCAACCGGACGTAAACACTGAAGCTTTCTTT. Protein product: CASSQPDVNTEAFF. Looking up the rest from reference TRBV3-1 and TRBJ1-1 gives the full variable domain: DTAVSQTPKYLVTQMGNDKSIKCEQNLGHDTMYWYKQDSKKFLKIMFSYNNKELIINETVPNRFSPKSPDKAHLNLHINSLELGDSAVYFCASSQPDVNTEAFFGQGTRLTVV.